This T cell receptor beta chain was found in a study of neurological immune-mediated disorders. The CDR3 has 15 amino acids. Individuals who volunteered at a blood bank located in Maryland, USA, made up the group of healthy controls. TCRdb re-called the 5' RACE reads with MiXCR, one entry per CDR3 protein. The sample includes tens of thousands of distinct CDR3 sequences, 10% to 13% of them seen just once. This clonotype was counted ten times or more. A junction boundary mismatches the germline segment, possibly from a read error. The sequenced sample consisted of PBMCs. The clonotype was recovered from a man in his forties in good health. This chain connects TRBV12-3 or TRBV12-4 to TRBJ2-7; the match to TRBD2 covers 11 bases. As DNA, the CDR3 is TGTGCCAGCAGTCTAGCGGGGGGTATCTCCTACGAGCAGTACTTC. This translates into CASSLAGGISYEQYF.